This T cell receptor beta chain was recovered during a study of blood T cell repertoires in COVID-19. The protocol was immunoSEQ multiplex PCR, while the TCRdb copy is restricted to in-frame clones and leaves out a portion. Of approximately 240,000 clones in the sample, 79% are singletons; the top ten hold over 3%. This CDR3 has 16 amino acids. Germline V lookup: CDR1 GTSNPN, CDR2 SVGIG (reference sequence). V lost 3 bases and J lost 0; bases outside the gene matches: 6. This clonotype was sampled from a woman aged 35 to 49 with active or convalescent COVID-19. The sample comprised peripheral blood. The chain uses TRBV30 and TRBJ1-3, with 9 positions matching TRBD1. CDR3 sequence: CAWSTPGQGSGNTIYF. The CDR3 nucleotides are TGTGCCTGGAGCACTCCGGGACAGGGCTCTGGAAACACCATATATTTT.